The rows below give T cell receptor beta chains drawn from one sample of a study of T cells in localized non-small cell lung cancer. Sequenced by immunoSEQ multiplex PCR; TCRdb stores in-frame clones only, minus some. This table has tens of thousands of clones, almost 90% appearing once. The sample was peripheral blood, taken before any cancer treatment. These receptors were obtained from a female donor at least 60 years old with stage I squamous cell lung carcinoma. Both conserved end residues are part of each CDR3. The D gene is left open where the match is weak. For some rows the clone size is stated as once, few or many, or as a class when expanded; others skip it.

j_call v_call d_call clone_size cdr3_aa cdr3_nt
TRBJ1-4 TRBV19 . once CASSIDGEGDLEKLFF TGTGCCAGTAGTATAGATGGGGAAGGAGATCTCGAAAAACTGTTTTTT
TRBJ1-5 TRBV18 TRBD1 once CASSPTGIDNQPQHF TGTGCCAGCTCACCGACAGGGATTGACAATCAGCCCCAGCATTTT
TRBJ2-7 TRBV9 TRBD2 few CASSVEPSGSYEQYF TGTGCCAGCAGCGTAGAGCCTAGCGGGAGCTACGAGCAGTACTTC
TRBJ2-5 TRBV5-4 . . CASSSGAAQETQYF TGTGCCAGCAGCTCTGGGGCAGCCCAAGAGACCCAGTACTTC
TRBJ2-5 TRBV19 . . CASSPSLDIQETQYF TGTGCCAGTAGTCCTTCCTTGGACATCCAAGAGACCCAGTACTTC
TRBJ2-1 TRBV19 TRBD1 once CASILYLQGDYNEQFF TGTGCCAGTATCCTTTACCTGCAGGGGGACTACAATGAGCAGTTCTTC
TRBJ1-3 TRBV7-9 . . CASSSNTIYF TGTGCCAGCAGCTCCAACACCATATATTTT
TRBJ1-5 TRBV4-1 . . CASSQDQRTDDRPQHF TGCGCCAGCAGCCAAGATCAGAGGACAGACGACCGTCCCCAGCATTTT
TRBJ2-7 TRBV7-9 . . CASSLASAGNEQYF TGTGCCAGCAGCTTAGCTTCGGCGGGGAACGAGCAGTACTTC
TRBJ2-7 TRBV6-5 TRBD1 few CASRLRDSYEQYF TGTGCCAGCAGGTTACGGGACAGCTACGAGCAGTACTTC
TRBJ2-1 TRBV7-3 TRBD1 . CASSLSWGQDRFF TGTGCCAGCAGCTTGAGTTGGGGACAGGACAGGTTCTTC
TRBJ2-5 TRBV27 . . CASSPSTPRETQYF TGTGCCAGCAGTCCGTCGACACCCCGGGAGACCCAGTACTTC
TRBJ2-3 TRBV23-1 TRBD2 . CASIPPTSGNTDTQYF TGCGCCAGCATTCCGCCGACTAGCGGAAACACAGATACGCAGTATTTT
TRBJ1-2 TRBV7-8 . . CASSLGGGYGYTF TGTGCCAGCAGCTTGGGGGGTGGCTATGGCTACACCTTC
TRBJ2-7 TRBV18 TRBD2 once CASSSLIGTSDQEQYF TGTGCCAGCTCATCACTAATCGGGACTAGCGATCAAGAGCAGTACTTC
TRBJ1-1 TRBV4-2 . . CASSQALGFLGEAFF TGTGCCAGCAGCCAAGCTCTTGGATTTCTCGGAGAAGCTTTCTTT
TRBJ2-7 TRBV19 . . CASSITGTYEQYF TGTGCCAGTAGTATCACGGGAACCTACGAGCAGTACTTC
TRBJ2-7 TRBV7-2 . once CASSETGEQYF TGTGCCAGCAGCGAAACAGGGGAGCAGTACTTC
TRBJ2-3 TRBV19 TRBD2 . CASSPSGRGYTQYF TGTGCCAGTAGTCCTAGCGGGAGAGGGTATACGCAGTATTTT
TRBJ1-4 TRBV4-3 . . CASSQVNEKLFF TGCGCCAGCAGCCAAGTTAACGAAAAACTGTTTTTT
TRBJ2-1 TRBV4-3 TRBD1 once CASSQDRTGFSSYNEQFF TGCGCCAGCAGCCAAGACCGGACAGGGTTTAGCTCCTACAATGAGCAGTTCTTC
TRBJ2-1 TRBV4-2 . . CASSPSGGREQFF TGTGCCAGCTCTCCTTCCGGGGGGCGGGAGCAGTTCTTC
TRBJ1-1 TRBV30 . medium-sized CATSRTSNTEAFF TGTGCCACATCGCGGACCTCGAACACTGAAGCTTTCTTT
TRBJ2-2 TRBV7-8 . . CASSLVGVGRSATGELFF TGTGCCAGCAGCTTAGTGGGGGTTGGCAGGAGTGCGACCGGGGAGCTGTTTTTT
TRBJ2-5 TRBV30 . . CAWSVRSQETQYF TGTGCCTGGAGTGTACGTAGCCAAGAGACCCAGTACTTC
TRBJ1-2 TRBV30 . few CAWRGTGRGYTF TGTGCCTGGAGGGGGACTGGACGTGGCTACACCTTC
TRBJ1-2 TRBV7-2 . . CASSLGPGNYGYTF TGTGCCAGCAGCTTAGGGCCAGGGAACTATGGCTACACCTTC
TRBJ1-3 TRBV5-1 . . CASRDSFSGNTIYF TGCGCCAGCAGGGACAGCTTCTCTGGAAACACCATATATTTT
TRBJ2-7 TRBV14 TRBD2 . CASSHLGTSGRSEQYF TGTGCCAGCAGCCACCTCGGGACTAGCGGGAGGAGCGAGCAGTACTTC
TRBJ2-7 TRBV15 TRBD2 . CATSSPAGSYEQYF TGTGCCACCAGCAGTCCAGCGGGGAGCTACGAGCAGTACTTC
TRBJ1-3 TRBV6-6 . . CASSSAGAGNTIYF TGTGCCAGCAGTTCAGCAGGGGCTGGAAACACCATATATTTT
TRBJ2-2 TRBV11-3 . . CASSSPTGELFF TGTGCCAGCAGCTCCCCCACCGGGGAGCTGTTTTTT
TRBJ2-6 TRBV21-1 . . CASSTSLFSGANVLTF TGTGCCAGCAGCACAAGTCTCTTCTCTGGGGCCAACGTCCTGACTTTC
TRBJ1-3 TRBV6-5 . . CASSYSGNTIYF TGTGCCAGCAGTTACTCTGGAAACACCATATATTTT
TRBJ2-6 TRBV9 . once CASRTSGANVLTF TGTGCCAGCAGAACATCTGGGGCCAACGTCCTGACTTTC
TRBJ1-1 TRBV5-1 TRBD1 once CASSLEGGAWTEAFF TGCGCCAGCAGCTTGGAAGGGGGCGCTTGGACTGAAGCTTTCTTT
TRBJ2-7 TRBV7-3 TRBD2 . CASRLAGYEQYF TGTGCCAGCAGGCTAGCGGGATACGAGCAGTACTTC
TRBJ2-1 TRBV29-1 . . CSGLADYNEQFF TGCAGCGGGCTAGCCGATTACAATGAGCAGTTCTTC
TRBJ2-7 TRBV7-6 TRBD2 . CASSFAGGYEQYF TGTGCCAGCAGCTTCGCGGGAGGGTACGAGCAGTACTTC
TRBJ2-2 TRBV30 . . CAWSVMGGYGELFF TGTGCCTGGAGTGTAATGGGGGGATACGGGGAGCTGTTTTTT
TRBJ2-5 TRBV5-1 . . CASSLQGTGGETQYF TGCGCCAGCAGCTTACAGGGGACCGGGGGAGAGACCCAGTACTTC
TRBJ2-5 TRBV6-5 TRBD2 . CASSYSKGTRPETQYF TGTGCCAGCAGTTACTCGAAAGGGACTAGGCCGGAGACCCAGTACTTC
TRBJ2-5 TRBV27 TRBD1 once CASSLLFQGDRVETQYF TGTGCCAGCAGTTTATTATTCCAGGGGGATCGCGTGGAGACCCAGTACTTC
TRBJ1-3 TRBV5-1 . . CASRSQTSGNTIYF TGCGCCAGCAGATCCCAGACCAGCGGAAACACCATATATTTT
TRBJ2-3 TRBV30 TRBD2 . CAWSELAGAVDTQYF TGTGCCTGGAGTGAATTAGCGGGAGCGGTAGATACGCAGTATTTT
TRBJ2-7 TRBV27 . . CASSYRGASYEQYF TGTGCCAGCAGTTATCGGGGGGCATCCTACGAGCAGTACTTC
TRBJ1-4 TRBV18 TRBD1 . CASSTGTGEKLFF TGTGCCAGCTCAACCGGGACAGGAGAAAAACTGTTTTTT
TRBJ2-1 TRBV7-4 TRBD1 . CASSLEGRQGRTYNEQFF TGTGCCAGCAGCTTAGAGGGGCGACAGGGGAGGACCTACAATGAGCAGTTCTTC